This TCR beta chain was retrieved from a study of human versus mouse CDR3 diversity and MHC coevolution. The CDR3 runs to 13 residues. CDR1 GTSNPN and CDR2 SVGIG come from the germline V gene (reference sequence). V was pared by 2 bases and J by 2 bases, with 7 bases between. Assay: immunoSEQ multiplex PCR; the TCRdb copy retains only in-frame clones and omits some. This table holds about 77,000 clones, less than 95% found once. Study-wide results and caveats: By iCHAO1, human TCR beta clonotypes numbered about 1.5 million, the most. Over five MHC II alleles selected the human T cells. On average, humans showed more CDR3 deletions and insertions than mice.

For this clone: What it binds is not known.

V is TRBV30 and J is TRBJ1-5; no clear D gene. Sequenced input: naive CD4+ T cells from blood. Subset denoted: CD45RO-negative CD62L-positive naive CD4 T cells. This TCR came from a person aged 30-69 years in good health. CDR3 sequence reads: CAWSSGGNQPQHF. The DNA for the CDR3 is TGTGCCTGGAGTAGCGGGGGCAATCAGCCCCAGCATTTT.